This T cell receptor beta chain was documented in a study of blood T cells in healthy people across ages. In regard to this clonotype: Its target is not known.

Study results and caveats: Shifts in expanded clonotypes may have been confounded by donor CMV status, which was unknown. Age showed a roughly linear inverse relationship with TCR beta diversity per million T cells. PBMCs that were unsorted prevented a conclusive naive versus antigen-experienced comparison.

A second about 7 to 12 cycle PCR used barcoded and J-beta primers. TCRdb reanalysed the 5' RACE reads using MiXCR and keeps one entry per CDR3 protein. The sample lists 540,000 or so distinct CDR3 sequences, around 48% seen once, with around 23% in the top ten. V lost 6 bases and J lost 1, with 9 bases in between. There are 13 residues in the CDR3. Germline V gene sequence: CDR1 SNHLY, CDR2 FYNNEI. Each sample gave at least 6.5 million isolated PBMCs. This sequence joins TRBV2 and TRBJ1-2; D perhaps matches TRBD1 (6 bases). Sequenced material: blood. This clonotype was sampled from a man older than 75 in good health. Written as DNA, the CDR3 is TGTGCCAGCAGGACAGGATTTAACTATGGCTACACCTTC. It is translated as CASRTGFNYGYTF.